Here is one T cell receptor (beta chain) with its context. Its target is unknown. These data are taken from a study of cytomegalovirus exposure and HLA in healthy donors. As for the study in general: Of 398 genotyped donors, around 84% clustered with self-reported Caucasian donors.

Points from the study as a whole: In a later analysis, the majority of CMV-associated beta chains seemingly showed HLA restriction. Relative to equally common others, HLA-associated TCR beta chains showed greater clonal expansion in a later analysis. Listed as cytomegalovirus-associated were around 160 TCR beta chains.

The PCR employed 60 Vbeta primers together with 13 Jbeta primers. Sequencing used immunoSEQ multiplex PCR; TCRdb keeps in-frame clones, though not all of them. The sample has over 50,000 clones; 77% are singletons. The CDR3 is 15 residues long. The germline gives CDR1 MGHDK, CDR2 SYGVNS. Unmatched junction bases numbered 7, after V lost 4 bases and J lost 7 bases. The sample consisted of PBMCs. The chain links TRBV25-1 to TRBJ1-2, with TRBD1 matching over 12 bases. The sequence was obtained from a female donor in good health and CMV-seronegative. In DNA form, the CDR3 reads TGTGCCAGCAGTGCCTGGGACAGGGGGCGAGGTGGCTACACCTTC. Protein product: CASSAWDRGRGGYTF.